These T cell receptor beta chains were read from a single sample in a study of OX40 agonist ivuxolimab in advanced cancers. Measured with immunoSEQ multiplex PCR; TCRdb has only the in-frame clones, and not every one. This table holds under 60,000 clones, roughly four fifths found once. Sample: CD4+ or CD8+ T cells sorted from blood, taken in a trial of the OX40 agonist ivuxolimab. The source of these receptors is an adult with an advanced solid tumor such as melanoma, head and neck, liver or kidney cancer. Each CDR3 is given with its conserved first and last residue. Each record gives: clone size, D gene, J gene, CDR3 length, V gene, CDR3 protein, CDR3 DNA. D genes are given only for firm matches. Size is omitted from some rows. Given values are once, few, many or a class for expanded clones.

once	TRBD2	TRBJ2-5	14	TRBV19	CATKGLAGVETQYF	TGTGCCACCAAGGGACTAGCGGGGGTAGAGACCCAGTACTTC
-	-	TRBJ1-2	13	TRBV6-6	CASVPRVNYGYTF	TGTGCCAGCGTCCCACGGGTTAACTATGGCTACACCTTC
once	-	TRBJ1-3	15	TRBV7-6	CASSLAHGSGNTIYF	TGTGCCAGCAGCTTAGCACACGGGTCTGGAAACACCATATATTTT
-	TRBD2	TRBJ2-3	14	TRBV7-2	CATQRGGSTDTQYF	TGTGCCACACAGCGGGGGGGCTCCACAGATACGCAGTATTTT
-	-	TRBJ1-3	14	TRBV7-8	CASSFRTSGNTIYF	TGTGCCAGCAGCTTTCGGACCTCTGGAAACACCATATATTTT
-	-	TRBJ2-1	16	TRBV11-2	CASSLRWAQSYNEQFF	TGTGCCAGCAGCCTACGTTGGGCGCAATCCTACAATGAGCAGTTCTTC
-	TRBD2	TRBJ2-2	17	TRBV2	CASRRGLAGGPSGELFF	TGTGCCAGCAGGCGTGGACTAGCGGGGGGGCCGAGCGGGGAGCTGTTTTTT
-	TRBD2	TRBJ2-1	14	TRBV6-6	CASSLGAGDNEQFF	TGTGCCAGCAGTCTCGGAGCGGGGGACAATGAGCAGTTCTTC
-	-	TRBJ1-1	12	TRBV12-5	CASGSPGYEAFF	TGTGCTAGTGGTTCCCCGGGGTATGAAGCTTTCTTT
few	-	TRBJ1-2	12	TRBV29-1	CSVEGGGYGYTF	TGCAGCGTTGAAGGAGGGGGCTATGGCTACACCTTC
-	-	TRBJ2-7	13	TRBV18	CASSLDGSYEQYF	TGTGCCAGCTCATTAGACGGTTCCTACGAGCAGTACTTC
-	-	TRBJ2-7	13	TRBV6-5	CASSYERAYEQYF	TGTGCCAGCAGTTACGAGCGGGCCTACGAGCAGTACTTC
-	-	TRBJ1-2	13	TRBV7-3	CASSLGVNYGYTF	TGTGCCAGCAGCTTAGGAGTTAACTATGGCTACACCTTC
-	TRBD1	TRBJ2-4	18	TRBV28	CASSLSASRTGGRNIQYF	TGTGCCAGCAGTTTATCGGCCAGTCGCACAGGGGGAAGGAACATTCAGTACTTC
once	TRBD1	TRBJ2-7	16	TRBV5-4	CASSLPDRGLPYEQYF	TGTGCCAGCAGCCTCCCGGACAGGGGGTTGCCCTACGAGCAGTACTTC
-	-	TRBJ2-5	16	TRBV5-1	CASSYGAEKAPETQYF	TGCGCCAGCAGCTACGGCGCTGAAAAGGCACCAGAGACCCAGTACTTC
-	TRBD2	TRBJ2-5	16	TRBV4-1	CASSQDWSGGQETQYF	TGCGCCAGCAGCCAAGATTGGTCGGGGGGCCAAGAGACCCAGTACTTC
-	-	TRBJ2-1	13	TRBV18	CASSLSEGDEQFF	TGTGCCAGCTCACTCTCGGAGGGGGATGAGCAGTTCTTC
-	-	TRBJ1-5	14	TRBV18	CASSRQSSNQPQHF	TGTGCCAGCTCACGACAGTCTAGCAATCAGCCCCAGCATTTT